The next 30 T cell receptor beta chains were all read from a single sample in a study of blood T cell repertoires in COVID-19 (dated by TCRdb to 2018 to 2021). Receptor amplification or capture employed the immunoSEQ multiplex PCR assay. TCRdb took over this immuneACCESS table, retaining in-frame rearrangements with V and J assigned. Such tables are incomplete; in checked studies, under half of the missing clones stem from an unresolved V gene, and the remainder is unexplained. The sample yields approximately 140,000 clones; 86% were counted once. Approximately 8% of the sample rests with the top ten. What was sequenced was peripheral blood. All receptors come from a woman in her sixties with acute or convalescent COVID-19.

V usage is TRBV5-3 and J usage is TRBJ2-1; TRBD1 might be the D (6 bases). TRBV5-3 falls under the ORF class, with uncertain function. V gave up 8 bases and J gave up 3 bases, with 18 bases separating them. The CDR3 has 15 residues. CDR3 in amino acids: CASESGVVYYNEQFF. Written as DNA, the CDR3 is TGTGCCAGCGAATCAGGGGTCGTTTACTACAATGAGCAGTTCTTC.

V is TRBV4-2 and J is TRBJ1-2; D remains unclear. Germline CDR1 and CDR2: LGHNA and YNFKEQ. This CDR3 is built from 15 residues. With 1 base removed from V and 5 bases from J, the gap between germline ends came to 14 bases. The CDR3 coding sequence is TGTGCCAGCAGCCAAGTGTCCGGGGAACGATATGGCTACACCTTC. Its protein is CASSQVSGERYGYTF.

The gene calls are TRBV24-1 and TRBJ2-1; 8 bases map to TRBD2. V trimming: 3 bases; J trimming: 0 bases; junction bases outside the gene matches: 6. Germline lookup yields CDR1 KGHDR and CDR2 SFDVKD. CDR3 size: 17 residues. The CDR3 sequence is CATSDRSGGLSYNEQFF. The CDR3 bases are TGTGCCACCAGTGATCGCAGCGGGGGCCTCTCCTACAATGAGCAGTTCTTC.

CDR3 nucleotide sequence: TGTGCCAGCACCCGAGGCAGAAACTATGGCTACACCTTC. This codes for CASTRGRNYGYTF. The chain recombines TRBV12-3 or TRBV12-4 with TRBJ1-2; D is undetermined. The CDR3 is 13 amino acids. V was pared by 7 bases and J by 2 bases, with 11 bases between.

CDR3: CASSFRGQGNQPQHF. CDR3 coding DNA: TGTGCCAGCAGCTTCAGGGGGCAAGGGAATCAGCCCCAGCATTTT. The chain employs TRBV5-5 and TRBJ1-5; 8 bases map to TRBD1. Per germline, CDR1 SGHKS and CDR2 YYEKEE (reference sequence). Trimming removed 2 bases from V and 4 bases from J; junction bases left unmatched: 5. The CDR3 loop spans 15 amino acids.

As DNA, the CDR3 is TGTGCCAGTAGTATTAGGGGACAGGGGGCTTCCTACAATGAGCAGTTCTTC. Translation gives CASSIRGQGASYNEQFF. The chain couples TRBV19 to TRBJ2-1; TRBD1 matches at 12 bases. This CDR3 has 17 residues. Per germline, CDR1 LNHDA and CDR2 SQIVND (reference sequence). The V gene end was trimmed by 3 bases and the J gene end by 1 base; junction bases not matched to a gene: 4.

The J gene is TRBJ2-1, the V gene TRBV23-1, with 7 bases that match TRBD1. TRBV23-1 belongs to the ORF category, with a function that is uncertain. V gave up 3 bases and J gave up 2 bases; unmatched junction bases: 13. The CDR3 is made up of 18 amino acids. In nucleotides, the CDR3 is TGCGCCAGCAGTCACCAGGGACAGCCTTACCAACCCTACAATGAGCAGTTCTTC. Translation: CASSHQGQPYQPYNEQFF.

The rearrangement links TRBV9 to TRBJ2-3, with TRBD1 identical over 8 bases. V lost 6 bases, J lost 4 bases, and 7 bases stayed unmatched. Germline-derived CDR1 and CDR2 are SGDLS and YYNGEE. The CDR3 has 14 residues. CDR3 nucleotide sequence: TGTGCCAGCAAGGCAGGGGGCTCCTCAGATACGCAGTATTTT. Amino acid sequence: CASKAGGSSDTQYF.

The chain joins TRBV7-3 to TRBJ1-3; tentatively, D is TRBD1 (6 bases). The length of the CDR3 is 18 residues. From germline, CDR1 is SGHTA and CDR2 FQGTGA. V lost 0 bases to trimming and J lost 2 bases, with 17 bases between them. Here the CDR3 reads CASSLTGAMGATGNTIYF. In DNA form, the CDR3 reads TGTGCCAGCAGCTTAACGGGGGCGATGGGGGCTACTGGAAACACCATATATTTT.

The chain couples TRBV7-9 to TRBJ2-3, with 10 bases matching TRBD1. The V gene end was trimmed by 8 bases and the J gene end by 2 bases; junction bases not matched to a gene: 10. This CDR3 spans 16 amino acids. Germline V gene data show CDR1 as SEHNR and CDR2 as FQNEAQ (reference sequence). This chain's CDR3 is CASLTYGTGVTDTQYF. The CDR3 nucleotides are TGTGCCAGCCTAACTTATGGGACAGGGGTCACAGATACGCAGTATTTT. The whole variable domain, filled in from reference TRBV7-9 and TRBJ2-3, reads DTGVSQNPRHKITKRGQNVTFRCDPISEHNRLYWYRQTLGQGPEFLTYFQNEAQLEKSRLLSDRFSAERPKGSFSTLEIQRTEQGDSAMYLCASLTYGTGVTDTQYFGPGTRLTVL.

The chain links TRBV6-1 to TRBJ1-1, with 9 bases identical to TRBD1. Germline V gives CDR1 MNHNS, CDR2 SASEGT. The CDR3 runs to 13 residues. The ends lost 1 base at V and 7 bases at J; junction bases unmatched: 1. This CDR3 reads CASSEGQGDEAFF. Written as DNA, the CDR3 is TGTGCCAGCAGTGAAGGACAGGGGGATGAAGCTTTCTTT.

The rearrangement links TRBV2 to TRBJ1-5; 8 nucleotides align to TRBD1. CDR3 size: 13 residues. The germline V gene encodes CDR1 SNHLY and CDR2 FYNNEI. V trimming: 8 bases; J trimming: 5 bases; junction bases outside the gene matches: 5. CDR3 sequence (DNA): TGTGCCAGCGTAGGACAGGGATATCAGCCCCAGCATTTT. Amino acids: CASVGQGYQPQHF.

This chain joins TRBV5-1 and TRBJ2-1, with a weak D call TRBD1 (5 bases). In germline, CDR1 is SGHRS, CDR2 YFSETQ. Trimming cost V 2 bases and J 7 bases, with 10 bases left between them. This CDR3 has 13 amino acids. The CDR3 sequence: CASSLPRVNEQFF. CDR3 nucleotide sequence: TGCGCCAGCAGCTTACCCAGGGTAAATGAGCAGTTCTTC.

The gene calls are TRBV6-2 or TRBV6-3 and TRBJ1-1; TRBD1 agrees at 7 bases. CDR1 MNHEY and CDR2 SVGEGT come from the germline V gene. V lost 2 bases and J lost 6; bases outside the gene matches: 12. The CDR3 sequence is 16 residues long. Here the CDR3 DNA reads TGTGCCAGCAGTTACCTTTTCGGACAGGTGGGGGCTGAAGCTTTCTTT. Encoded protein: CASSYLFGQVGAEAFF.

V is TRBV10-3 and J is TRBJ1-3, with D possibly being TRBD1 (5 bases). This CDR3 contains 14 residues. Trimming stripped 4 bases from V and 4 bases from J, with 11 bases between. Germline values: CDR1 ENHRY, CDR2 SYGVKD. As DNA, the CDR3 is TGTGCCATCAGTGGGGACGGGGGAGGAAACACCATATATTTT. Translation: CAISGDGGGNTIYF.

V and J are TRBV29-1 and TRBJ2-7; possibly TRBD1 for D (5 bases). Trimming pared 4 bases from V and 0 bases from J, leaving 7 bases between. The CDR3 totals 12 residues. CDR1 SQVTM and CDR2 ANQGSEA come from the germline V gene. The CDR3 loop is CSVGQFSYEQYF. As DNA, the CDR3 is TGCAGCGTTGGACAGTTCTCCTACGAGCAGTACTTC.

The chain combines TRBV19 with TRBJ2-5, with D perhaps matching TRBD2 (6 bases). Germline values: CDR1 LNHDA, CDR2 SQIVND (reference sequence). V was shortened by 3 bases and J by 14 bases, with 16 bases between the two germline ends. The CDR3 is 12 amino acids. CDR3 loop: CASSIIGGLFYF. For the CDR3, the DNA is TGTGCCAGTAGTATTATCGGGGGACTCTTTTACTTC.

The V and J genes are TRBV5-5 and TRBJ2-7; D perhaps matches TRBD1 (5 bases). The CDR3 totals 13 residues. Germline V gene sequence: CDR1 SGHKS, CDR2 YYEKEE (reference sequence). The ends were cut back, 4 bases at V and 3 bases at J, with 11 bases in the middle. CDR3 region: CASSPFQGYEQYF. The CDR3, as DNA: TGTGCCAGCAGCCCGTTCCAGGGCTACGAGCAGTACTTC.

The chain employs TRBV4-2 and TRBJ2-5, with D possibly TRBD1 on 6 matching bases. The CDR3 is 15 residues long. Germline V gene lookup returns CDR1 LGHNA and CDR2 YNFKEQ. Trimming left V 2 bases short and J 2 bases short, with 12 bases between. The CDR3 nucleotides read TGTGCCAGCAGCCAAAGGGACATATTACAAGAGACCCAGTACTTC. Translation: CASSQRDILQETQYF.

CDR3 sequence reads: CASNHAGNYEQYF. The CDR3 DNA follows: TGTGCCAGCAACCACGCAGGAAACTACGAGCAGTACTTC. The J gene is TRBJ2-7, the V gene TRBV5-6; no definite D call. This CDR3 has 13 amino acids. Trimming shortened V by 6 bases and J by 3 bases, and 13 bases separated the two germline ends. Germline CDR1 reads SGHDT; CDR2 reads YYEEEE.

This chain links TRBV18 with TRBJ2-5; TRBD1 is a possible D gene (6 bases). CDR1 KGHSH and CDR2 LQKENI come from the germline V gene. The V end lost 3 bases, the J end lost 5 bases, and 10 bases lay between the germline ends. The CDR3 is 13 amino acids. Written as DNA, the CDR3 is TGTGCCAGCTCACCTACAGGGTTGGAGACCCAGTACTTC. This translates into CASSPTGLETQYF.

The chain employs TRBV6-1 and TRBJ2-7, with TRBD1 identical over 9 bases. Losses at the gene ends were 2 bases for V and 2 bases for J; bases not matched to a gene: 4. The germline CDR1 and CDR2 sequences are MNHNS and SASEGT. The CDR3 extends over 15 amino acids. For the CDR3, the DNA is TGTGCCAGCAGTGAACAGGGACAGGGCACCTACGAGCAGTACTTC. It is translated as CASSEQGQGTYEQYF.

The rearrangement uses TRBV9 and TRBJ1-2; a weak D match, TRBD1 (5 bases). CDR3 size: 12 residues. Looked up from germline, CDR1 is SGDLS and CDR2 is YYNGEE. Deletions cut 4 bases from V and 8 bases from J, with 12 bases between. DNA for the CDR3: TGTGCCAGCAGCCGAGAACCAGGGGGCTACACCTTC. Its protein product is CASSREPGGYTF.

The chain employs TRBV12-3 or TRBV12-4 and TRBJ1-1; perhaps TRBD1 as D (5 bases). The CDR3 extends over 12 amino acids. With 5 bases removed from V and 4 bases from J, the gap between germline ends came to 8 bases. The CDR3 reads CASSVTVTEAFF. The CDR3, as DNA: TGTGCCAGCAGTGTGACAGTCACTGAAGCTTTCTTT.

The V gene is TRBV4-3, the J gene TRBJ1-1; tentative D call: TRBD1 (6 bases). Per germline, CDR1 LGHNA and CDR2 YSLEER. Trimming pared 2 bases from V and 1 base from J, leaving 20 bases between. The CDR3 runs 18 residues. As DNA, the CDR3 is TGCGCCAGCAGCCAATTATTGGGAGGGGGGACTAAGAACACTGAAGCTTTCTTT. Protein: CASSQLLGGGTKNTEAFF.

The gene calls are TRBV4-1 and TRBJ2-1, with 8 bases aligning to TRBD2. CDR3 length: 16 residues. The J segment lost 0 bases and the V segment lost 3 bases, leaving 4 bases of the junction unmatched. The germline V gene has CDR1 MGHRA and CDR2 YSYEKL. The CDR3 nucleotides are TGCGCCAGCAGCCAGGCTCGGGGGGGCTCCTACAATGAGCAGTTCTTC. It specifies CASSQARGGSYNEQFF.

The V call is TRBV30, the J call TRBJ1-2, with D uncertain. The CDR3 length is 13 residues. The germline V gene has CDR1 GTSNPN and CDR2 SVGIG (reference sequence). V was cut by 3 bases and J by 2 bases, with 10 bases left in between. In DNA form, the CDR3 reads TGTGCCTGGAGGGAAGGGAGCAACTATGGCTACACCTTC. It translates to CAWREGSNYGYTF.

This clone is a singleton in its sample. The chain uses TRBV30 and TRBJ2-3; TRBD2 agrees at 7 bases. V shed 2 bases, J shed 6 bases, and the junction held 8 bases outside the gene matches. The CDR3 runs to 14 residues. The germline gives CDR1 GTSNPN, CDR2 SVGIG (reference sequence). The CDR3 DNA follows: TGTGCCTGGAGTCGCGGACTAGAGGGGGATACGCAGTATTTT. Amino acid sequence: CAWSRGLEGDTQYF.

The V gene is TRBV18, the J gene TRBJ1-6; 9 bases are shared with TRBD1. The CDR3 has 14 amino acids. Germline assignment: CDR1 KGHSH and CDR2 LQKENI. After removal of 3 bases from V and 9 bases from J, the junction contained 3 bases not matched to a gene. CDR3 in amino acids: CASSPGQGFSPLHF. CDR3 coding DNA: TGTGCCAGCTCACCGGGACAGGGATTTTCACCCCTCCACTTT. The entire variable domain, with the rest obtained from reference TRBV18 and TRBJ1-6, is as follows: NAGVMQNPRHLVRRRGQEARLRCSPMKGHSHVYWYRQLPEEGLKFMVYLQKENIIDESGMPKERFSAEFPKEGPSILRIQQVVRGDSAAYFCASSPGQGFSPLHFGNGTRLTVT.

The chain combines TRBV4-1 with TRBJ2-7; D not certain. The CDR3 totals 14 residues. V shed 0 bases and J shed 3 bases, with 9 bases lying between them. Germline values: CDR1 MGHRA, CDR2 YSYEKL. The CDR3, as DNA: TGCGCCAGCAGCCAAGATGGCCTGTTCTACGAGCAGTACTTC. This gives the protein CASSQDGLFYEQYF.